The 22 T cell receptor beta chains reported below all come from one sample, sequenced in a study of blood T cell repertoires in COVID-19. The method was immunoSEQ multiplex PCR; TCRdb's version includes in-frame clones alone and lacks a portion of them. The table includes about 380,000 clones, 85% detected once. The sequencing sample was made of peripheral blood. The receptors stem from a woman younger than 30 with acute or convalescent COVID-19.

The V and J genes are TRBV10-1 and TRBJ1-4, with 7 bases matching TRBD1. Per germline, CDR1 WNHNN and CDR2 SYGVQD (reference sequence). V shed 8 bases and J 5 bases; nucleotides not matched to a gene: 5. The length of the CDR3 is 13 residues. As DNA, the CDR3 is TGCGCCAGCCGGGACAGAGAAAATGAAAAACTGTTTTTT. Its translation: CASRDRENEKLFF.

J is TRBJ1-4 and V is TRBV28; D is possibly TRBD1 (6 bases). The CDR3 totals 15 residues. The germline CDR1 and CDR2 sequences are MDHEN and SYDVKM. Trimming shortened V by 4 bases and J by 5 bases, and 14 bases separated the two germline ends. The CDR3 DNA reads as TGTGCCAGCAGTTCCCCCGGACAGCTAAATGAAAAACTGTTTTTT. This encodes CASSSPGQLNEKLFF.

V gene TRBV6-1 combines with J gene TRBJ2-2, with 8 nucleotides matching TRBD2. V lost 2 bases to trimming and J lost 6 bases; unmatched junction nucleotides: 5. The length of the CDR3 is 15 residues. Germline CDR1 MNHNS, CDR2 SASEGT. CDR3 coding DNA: TGTGCCAGCAGTGAATCGAGTAGCGGGGCCGGGGAGCTGTTTTTT. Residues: CASSESSSGAGELFF.

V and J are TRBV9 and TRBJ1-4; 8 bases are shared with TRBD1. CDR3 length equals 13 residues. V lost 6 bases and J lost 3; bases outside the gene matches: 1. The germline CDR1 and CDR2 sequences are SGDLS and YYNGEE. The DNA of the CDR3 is TGTGCCAGCACGACAGGGGCTAATGAAAAACTGTTTTTT. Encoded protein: CASTTGANEKLFF.

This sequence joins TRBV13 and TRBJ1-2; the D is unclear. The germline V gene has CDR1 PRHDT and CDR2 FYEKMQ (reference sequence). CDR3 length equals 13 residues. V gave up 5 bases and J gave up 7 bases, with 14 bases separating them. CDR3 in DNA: TGTGCCAGCAGCGCCGGGCCGGGAATTGGCTACACCTTC. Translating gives CASSAGPGIGYTF.

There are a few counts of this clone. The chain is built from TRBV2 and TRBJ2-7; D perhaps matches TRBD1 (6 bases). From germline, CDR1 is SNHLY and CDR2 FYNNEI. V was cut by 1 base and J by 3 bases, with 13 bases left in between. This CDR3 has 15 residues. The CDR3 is CASSEGTVEYYEQYF. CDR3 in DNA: TGTGCCAGCAGTGAAGGGACAGTAGAATACTACGAGCAGTACTTC.

The CDR3 loop is CATSEGAQQFF. The CDR3, as DNA: TGTGCCACCAGTGAGGGGGCACAGCAGTTCTTC. The chain uses TRBV24-1 and TRBJ2-1; tentatively, D is TRBD1 (6 bases). V was shortened by 4 bases and J by 11 bases, with 8 bases between the two germline ends. The CDR3 spans 11 residues. The V gene's germline CDR1 is KGHDR and CDR2 SFDVKD.

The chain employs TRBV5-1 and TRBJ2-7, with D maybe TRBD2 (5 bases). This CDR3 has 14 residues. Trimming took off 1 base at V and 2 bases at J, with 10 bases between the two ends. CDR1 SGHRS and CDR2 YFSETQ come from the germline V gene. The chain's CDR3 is CASSLRGYAYEQYF. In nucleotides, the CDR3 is TGCGCCAGCAGCTTGAGAGGGTATGCCTACGAGCAGTACTTC.

CDR3 loop: CASSLRGLDNEQFF. In DNA, the CDR3 is TGTGCCAGCAGCTTAAGAGGACTAGACAATGAGCAGTTCTTC. The chain is built from TRBV7-9 and TRBJ2-1, with 7 nucleotides matching TRBD2. The CDR3 runs 14 residues. Germline values: CDR1 SEHNR, CDR2 FQNEAQ (reference sequence). V was pared by 2 bases and J by 5 bases, with 3 bases of the junction left unmatched.

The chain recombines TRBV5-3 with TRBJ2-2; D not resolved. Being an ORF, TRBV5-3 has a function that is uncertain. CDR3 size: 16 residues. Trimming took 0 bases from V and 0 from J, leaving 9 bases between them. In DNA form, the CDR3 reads TGTGCCAGAAGCTTGGCCGAACTTGCGAACACCGGGGAGCTGTTTTTT. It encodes CARSLAELANTGELFF.

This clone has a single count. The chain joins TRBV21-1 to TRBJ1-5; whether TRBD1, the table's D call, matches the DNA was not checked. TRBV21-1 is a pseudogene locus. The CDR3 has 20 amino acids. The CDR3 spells CASSKNCVGDRGVPNQPQHF. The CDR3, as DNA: TGTGCCAGCAGCAAGAATTGTGTGGGAGACAGGGGGGTACCCAATCAGCCCCAGCATTTT.

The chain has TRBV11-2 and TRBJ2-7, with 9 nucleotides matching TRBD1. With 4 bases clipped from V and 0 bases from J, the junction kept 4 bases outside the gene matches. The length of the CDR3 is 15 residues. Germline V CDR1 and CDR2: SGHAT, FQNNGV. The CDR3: CASSSGQGLSYEQYF. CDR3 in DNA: TGTGCCAGCAGCTCGGGACAGGGCCTCTCCTACGAGCAGTACTTC.

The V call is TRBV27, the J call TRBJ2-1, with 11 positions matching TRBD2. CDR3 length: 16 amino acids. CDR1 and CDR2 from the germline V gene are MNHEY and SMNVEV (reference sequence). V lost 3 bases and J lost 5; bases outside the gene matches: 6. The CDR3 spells CASSFAELAGDNEQFF. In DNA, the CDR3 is TGTGCCAGCAGTTTTGCCGAACTAGCGGGAGACAATGAGCAGTTCTTC.

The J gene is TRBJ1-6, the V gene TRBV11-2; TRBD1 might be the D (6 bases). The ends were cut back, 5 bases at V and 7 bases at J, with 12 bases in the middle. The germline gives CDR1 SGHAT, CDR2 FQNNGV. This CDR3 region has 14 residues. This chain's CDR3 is CASSPTGYNSPLHF. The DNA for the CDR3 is TGTGCCAGCAGCCCCACAGGGTACAATTCACCCCTCCACTTT.

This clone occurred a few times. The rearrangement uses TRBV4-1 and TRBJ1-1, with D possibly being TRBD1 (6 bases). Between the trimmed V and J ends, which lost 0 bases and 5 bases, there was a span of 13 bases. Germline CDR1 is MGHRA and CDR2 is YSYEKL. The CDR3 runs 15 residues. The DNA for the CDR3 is TGCGCCAGCAGCCAAGACCGGGGGGGCCTTACTGAAGCTTTCTTT. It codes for CASSQDRGGLTEAFF.

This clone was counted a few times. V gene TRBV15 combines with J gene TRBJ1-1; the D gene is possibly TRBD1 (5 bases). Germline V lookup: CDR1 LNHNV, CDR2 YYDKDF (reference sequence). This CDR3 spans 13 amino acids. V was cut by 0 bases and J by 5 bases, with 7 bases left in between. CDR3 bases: TGTGCCACCAGCAGAGAGAGACAGACTGAAGCTTTCTTT. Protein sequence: CATSRERQTEAFF.

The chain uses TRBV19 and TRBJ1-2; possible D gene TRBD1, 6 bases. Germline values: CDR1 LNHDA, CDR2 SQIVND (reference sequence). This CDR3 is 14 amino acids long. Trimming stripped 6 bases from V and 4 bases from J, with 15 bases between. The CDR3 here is CASSEQGMGYGYTF. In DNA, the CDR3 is TGTGCCAGTAGCGAACAGGGAATGGGCTATGGCTACACCTTC.

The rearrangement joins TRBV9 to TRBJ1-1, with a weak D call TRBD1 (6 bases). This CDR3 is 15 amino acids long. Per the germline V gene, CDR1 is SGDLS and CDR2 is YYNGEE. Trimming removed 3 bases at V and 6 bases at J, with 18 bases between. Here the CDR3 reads CASSEIPTGRSEAFF. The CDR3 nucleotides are TGTGCCAGCAGCGAGATCCCGACAGGTCGATCTGAAGCTTTCTTT.

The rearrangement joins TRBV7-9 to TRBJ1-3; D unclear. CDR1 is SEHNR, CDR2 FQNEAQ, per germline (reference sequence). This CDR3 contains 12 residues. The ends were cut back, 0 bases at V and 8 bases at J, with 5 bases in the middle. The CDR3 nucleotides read TGTGCCAGCAGCTTAGCGGCGGACACCATATATTTT. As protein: CASSLAADTIYF.

The CDR3 region is CASSPGQGTEKLFF. In nucleotides, the CDR3 is TGCGCCAGCAGCCCCGGACAGGGGACTGAAAAACTGTTTTTT. The chain has TRBV5-1 and TRBJ1-4; 9 nucleotides agree with TRBD1. The CDR3 is made up of 14 amino acids. CDR1 SGHRS and CDR2 YFSETQ come from the germline V gene. The ends lost 4 bases at V and 7 bases at J; junction bases unmatched: 5.

The CDR3 reads CASSLGLAGYTGELFF. The CDR3 nucleotides are TGTGCCAGCAGCCTGGGACTAGCGGGGTACACCGGGGAGCTGTTTTTT. V usage is TRBV9 and J usage is TRBJ2-2; 13 bases line up with TRBD2. This CDR3 spans 16 amino acids. CDR1 and CDR2 from the germline V gene are SGDLS and YYNGEE. Trimming removed 4 bases from V and 3 bases from J; junction bases left unmatched: 3.

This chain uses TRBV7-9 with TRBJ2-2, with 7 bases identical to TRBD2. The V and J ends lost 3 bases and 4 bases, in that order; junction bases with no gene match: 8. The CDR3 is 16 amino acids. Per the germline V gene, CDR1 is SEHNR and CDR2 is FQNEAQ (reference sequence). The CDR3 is CASSFLGGLVTGELFF. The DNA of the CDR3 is TGTGCCAGCAGCTTTTTGGGTGGACTAGTCACCGGGGAGCTGTTTTTT.